Described below is a single T cell receptor (beta chain) sequence and its context. Its antigen is undetermined. Participants comprised healthy donors of bone marrow. These data are taken from a study of cytomegalovirus exposure and HLA in healthy donors. Study-level information: In terms of ancestry, the Caucasian-associated cluster contained roughly 81% of the roughly 400 genotyped donors. Study results and caveats: Among donors in an Asian-associated ancestry cluster, a later analysis reportedly found fewer N-insertions than the approximately 700-donor mean. Some highly shared sequence variants likely arose as a pipeline artifact.

The PCR employed 60 Vbeta primers together with 13 Jbeta primers. Assay used: immunoSEQ multiplex PCR; TCRdb lists only in-frame clones, some missing. The repertoire consists of approximately 170,000 clones, with around 67% occurring once and the leading ten covering 3.1%. The source of this sequence is a woman aged 25 to 45 in good health and CMV-seropositive. Sequenced input: PBMCs.

CDR3 sequence (DNA): TGTGCCAGCAGTCAGTCTCTAGGAACCCTCTCCTACGAGCAGTACTTC. Encoded protein: CASSQSLGTLSYEQYF. The rearrangement links TRBV27 to TRBJ2-7; no clear D. Germline V gene sequence: CDR1 MNHEY, CDR2 SMNVEV (reference sequence). Trimming removed 5 bases at V and 0 bases at J, with 17 bases between. CDR3 length: 16 amino acids.